The next 17 T cell receptor beta chains were all read from a single sample in a study of blood T cell repertoires in COVID-19 (dated by TCRdb to 2020 to 2021). Library construction relied on the immunoSEQ multiplex PCR assay. TCRdb re-hosts the immuneACCESS table, in-frame sequences only. Its copies lack some clones; in the studies checked, an unresolved V gene accounts for under half of them, and the cause for the rest is not known. The sample table shows 140,000 or so clones, and approximately 84% are seen once. The biggest ten clones account for about 5.1% of the sample. The specimen was peripheral blood. The origin of the receptors is a human donor in a cohort sampled during active COVID-19.

The chain recombines TRBV3-1 (or the pseudogene TRBV3-2) with TRBJ2-1, with a possible D match to TRBD1 (8 bases). In germline, CDR1 is LGHDT, CDR2 YNNKEL (reference sequence). V lost 4 bases, J lost 7 bases, and 14 bases lay in between. This CDR3 has 14 amino acids. In DNA form, the CDR3 reads TGTGCCAGCAGCCTAGTACAGGGGGGGAATGAGCAGTTCTTC. As protein: CASSLVQGGNEQFF.

This sequence joins TRBV7-6 and TRBJ2-2; TRBD1 matches at 7 bases. J was trimmed by 4 bases and V by 2 bases; bases with no gene match: 10. CDR1 and CDR2 from the germline V gene are SGHVS and FNYEAQ. There are 17 residues in the CDR3. The CDR3 sequence is CASSLSPGTVLTGELFF. The CDR3 nucleotides read TGTGCCAGCAGCTTAAGCCCCGGGACAGTCCTCACCGGGGAGCTGTTTTTT.

V is TRBV5-1 and J is TRBJ1-2, with D perhaps matching TRBD1 (6 bases). The V gene lost 0 bases and the J gene lost 7 bases, with 13 bases spanning the gap. CDR1 is SGHRS and CDR2 is YFSETQ in the germline V gene. CDR3 size: 14 residues. The CDR3 DNA sequence: TGCGCCAGCAGCTTGGGGCAGGGGCATGGTGGCTACACCTTC. Translating gives CASSLGQGHGGYTF.

The chain combines TRBV29-1 with TRBJ2-1; possible D gene TRBD1, 6 bases. There are 11 residues in the CDR3. V was pared by 7 bases and J by 6 bases, with 10 bases between. In germline, CDR1 is SQVTM, CDR2 ANQGSEA. CDR3 nucleotides: TGCAGCGGTGGACAGACCAATGAGCAGTTCTTC. Protein: CSGGQTNEQFF.

This clone was found a few times. The CDR3 DNA is TGTGCCAGCCAACAGGATAAAGGCACAGATACGCAGTATTTT. Amino acids: CASQQDKGTDTQYF. The V and J genes are TRBV5-6 and TRBJ2-3, with TRBD1 as a possible D gene (5 bases). The CDR3 consists of 14 residues. The germline CDR1 and CDR2 sequences are SGHDT and YYEEEE. V lost 7 bases to trimming and J lost 1 base, with 13 bases between them. The variable domain in full, completed from reference TRBV5-6 and TRBJ2-3, reads DAGVTQSPTHLIKTRGQQVTLRCSPKSGHDTVSWYQQALGQGPQFIFQYYEEEERQRGNFPDRFSGHQFPNYSSELNVNALLLGDSALYLCASQQDKGTDTQYFGPGTRLTVL.

The chain is built from TRBV28 and TRBJ1-3; no definite D call. Per the germline V gene, CDR1 is MDHEN and CDR2 is SYDVKM. This CDR3 has 12 residues. V was shortened by 8 bases and J by 0 bases, with 5 bases between the two germline ends. CDR3 sequence (DNA): TGTGCCAGCCGGGACTCTGGAAACACCATATATTTT. Translation: CASRDSGNTIYF.

The chain couples TRBV4-2 to TRBJ2-7; 9 nucleotides agree with TRBD1. The V gene's germline CDR1 is LGHNA and CDR2 YNFKEQ. There are 14 residues in the CDR3. The V segment lost 3 bases and the J segment 4 bases; nucleotides outside the gene matches: 4. The CDR3 loop is CASSQDRGGYEQYF. CDR3 coding DNA: TGTGCCAGCAGCCAGGACAGGGGTGGGTACGAGCAGTACTTC.

The rearrangement joins TRBV30 to TRBJ1-2, with 9 positions matching TRBD1. Per germline, CDR1 GTSNPN and CDR2 SVGIG (reference sequence). This CDR3 is 15 amino acids long. V lost 1 base and J lost 2; bases outside the gene matches: 5. The DNA of the CDR3 is TGTGCCTGGAGTGAACAGGGGGCATTCAACTATGGCTACACCTTC. This translates into CAWSEQGAFNYGYTF.

V is TRBV7-9 and J is TRBJ2-3; a possible D gene is TRBD1 (5 bases). The V gene's germline CDR1 is SEHNR and CDR2 FQNEAQ (reference sequence). This CDR3 is built from 18 residues. V was clipped by 5 bases and J by 1 base, with 22 bases between them. CDR3 sequence reads: CASSPFRIGASRTDTQYF. The CDR3 nucleotides read TGTGCCAGCAGCCCATTCCGCATTGGGGCGAGCCGCACAGATACGCAGTATTTT.

The chain is built from TRBV7-6 and TRBJ2-3; tentatively, D is TRBD2 (6 bases). Trimming removed 5 bases at V and 3 bases at J, with 18 bases between. This CDR3 has 16 amino acids. CDR1 is SGHVS and CDR2 is FNYEAQ in the germline V gene. The CDR3 loop reads CASSLGTPQSTDTQYF. In DNA, the CDR3 is TGTGCCAGCAGCCTAGGGACTCCACAGTCGACAGATACGCAGTATTTT. Filled out from reference TRBV7-6 and TRBJ2-3, the complete variable domain reads GAGVSQSPRYKVTKRGQDVALRCDPISGHVSLYWYRQALGQGPEFLTYFNYEAQQDKSGLPNDRFSAERPEGSISTLTIQRTEQRDSAMYRCASSLGTPQSTDTQYFGPGTRLTVL.

This clone was seen a few times. J is TRBJ1-5 and V is TRBV10-1; no reliable D call. In germline, CDR1 is WNHNN, CDR2 SYGVQD (reference sequence). V was pared by 9 bases and J by 1 base, with 13 bases between. This CDR3 contains 14 residues. The CDR3 region has the DNA TGCGCCAGGAATAGCGCGGAGAGCAATCAGCCCCAGCATTTT. Its translation is CARNSAESNQPQHF.

V is TRBV7-2 and J is TRBJ1-1; D call uncertain. V gave up 5 bases and J gave up 0 bases, with 13 bases separating them. This CDR3 is 15 amino acids long. The germline V gene has CDR1 SGHTA and CDR2 FQGNSA. CDR3 bases: TGTGCCAGCAGCGCATCCATTTTAGTGAACACTGAAGCTTTCTTT. Encoded protein: CASSASILVNTEAFF. Combining the CDR3 with reference TRBV7-2 and TRBJ1-1 gives the whole variable domain GAGVSQSPSNKVTEKGKDVELRCDPISGHTALYWYRQSLGQGLEFLIYFQGNSAPDKSGLPSDRFSAERTGGSVSTLTIQRTQQEDSAVYLCASSASILVNTEAFFGQGTRLTVV.

The chain links TRBV6-5 to TRBJ2-7, with D perhaps TRBD2 (5 bases). The CDR3 has 14 amino acids. Germline CDR1 MNHEY, CDR2 SVGAGI. V was pared by 5 bases and J by 0 bases, with 11 bases between. The chain's CDR3 is CASSLDRDSYEQYV. The CDR3 DNA follows: TGTGCCAGCAGTCTAGACCGGGACTCCTACGAGCAGTACGTC.

The J gene is TRBJ2-7, the V gene TRBV6-5, with D uncertain. Germline-derived CDR1 and CDR2 are MNHEY and SVGAGI. CDR3 length: 13 residues. Deletions cut 10 bases from V and 0 bases from J, with 13 bases between. The CDR3 here is CATLDQSSYEQYF. Written as DNA, the CDR3 is TGTGCCACCCTAGACCAGAGCTCCTACGAGCAGTACTTC.

As for this clone: This sample includes further DNA sequences coding for the same CDR3. The chain is built from TRBV5-1 and TRBJ2-2, with a possible D match to TRBD2 (5 bases). Germline CDR1 SGHRS, CDR2 YFSETQ. CDR3 length: 15 amino acids. V shed 0 bases and J shed 0 bases, with 6 bases lying between them. This CDR3 is CASSLGGANTGELFF. The CDR3 DNA sequence: TGCGCCAGCAGCTTGGGGGGAGCGAACACCGGGGAGCTGTTTTTT.

V is TRBV7-3 and J is TRBJ2-2; D may be TRBD1 (5 bases). From germline, CDR1 is SGHTA and CDR2 FQGTGA. This CDR3 has 13 amino acids. Deletions cut 3 bases from V and 4 bases from J, with 6 bases between. The chain's CDR3 is CASSFQGTGELFF. The CDR3 coding sequence is TGTGCCAGCAGCTTTCAGGGCACCGGGGAGCTGTTTTTT.

J is TRBJ1-3 and V is TRBV4-2, with 9 bases fitting TRBD1. V lost 4 bases, J lost 4 bases, and 11 bases stayed unmatched. CDR3 length equals 17 residues. Germline V gene lookup returns CDR1 LGHNA and CDR2 YNFKEQ. The CDR3 loop reads CASSPRGQGQRGNTIYF. DNA for the CDR3: TGTGCCAGCAGCCCCCGGGGACAGGGCCAAAGGGGAAACACCATATATTTT.